This T cell receptor (beta chain) was captured in a study of shared clonotypes between healthy human individuals. Per germline, CDR1 MDHEN and CDR2 SYDVKM. The CDR3 loop spans 13 amino acids. Samples underwent the assay at deep level. For unsorted PBMC, 300 ng DNA per replicate equaled roughly 30,000 T cell genomes. In the original workflow: Junction-only immunoSEQ data arrived without quality scores, meaning filtering differed. Clones were read by immunoSEQ multiplex PCR, and TCRdb kept only the in-frame ones, dropping some. V, J and clone size were drawn from that table, and D and trimming were deduced from the DNA. The data contain fewer than 550,000 clones, about 80% of them seen just once; the ten biggest clones take up around 13%.

The sequencing input was PBMCs. The source of this sequence is a woman in her thirties or forties in good health. Some clones in this sample may be carry-over from other donors' samples. J is TRBJ2-5 and V is TRBV28; possibly TRBD2 for D (6 bases). The end of the DNA is better explained by TRBJ2-7, so the J call may be wrong. The CDR3 DNA sequence: TGTGCCAGCACCGACGGAGGGGCCTACGAGCAGTACTTC. Protein: CASTDGGAYEQYF.